Listed below are T cell receptor beta chains from one sample, sequenced in a study of blood T cell repertoires in COVID-19. TCRdb's copy holds only in-frame clones and misses some; the assay was immunoSEQ multiplex PCR. The sample contains under 300,000 clones, 80% to 90% of which appear only once. Sequencing was performed on peripheral blood. Receptors were obtained from a middle-aged man who had recovered from COVID-19. Each CDR3 is given with its conserved first and last residue. Each record gives: CDR3 protein, clone size, V gene. Rows give clone size only sometimes, using once, few, many, or a class for an expanded clone.

CAWKLETEAFF - TRBV30
CASSHRDRGSDTQYF - TRBV7-9
CATSDPGQGQETQYF - TRBV24-1
CASSEGAGTEAFF - TRBV2
CASSLAASYNEQFF - TRBV7-9
CACTFIWGETEAFF - TRBV30
CASSLLGQGWSGYTF - TRBV5-6
CASSLETGYGTEAFF - TRBV7-9
CASSGYADYLNEQFF - TRBV3-1/TRBV3-2
CASSFGQGRPFTF - TRBV11-2
CASRGGFPNTEAFF once TRBV2
CAWKYDFQETQYF - TRBV30
CARQQPCRPYGYTF - TRBV4-3
CASSYSRGANEQFF - TRBV6-5
CASSYRQPRLGYTF - TRBV5-6
CSVSVRMNTEAFF - TRBV29-1
CATSRGAGEAGNEQFF - TRBV15
CASSVLPSPPCRAYEQYF - TRBV6-4
CSTLGWGQGKDTQYF - TRBV29-1
CASRPSGGATDTQYF - TRBV7-2
CSVLTGGDYGYTF - TRBV29-1
CASSLRTGGRGGYTF once TRBV7-2
CASSLLGRDRAKNIQYF - TRBV3-1/TRBV3-2
CSLTVRGGDGYTF - TRBV29-1
CASSEFVSGGYTF - TRBV25-1
CASSRTSGGNNEQFF - TRBV4-1
CASTLSGRADNEQYF - TRBV6-5
CASSFGGSYEQYF - TRBV4-1
CASSRLGATEAFF once TRBV19
CASSRSGTGPAFF - TRBV19
CASSSGTSGGARYNEQFF - TRBV5-1
CASRGQRANVLTF - TRBV27
CASHFSQRGQETQYF - TRBV12-2
CASRPGRNTGELFF - TRBV27
CASSERVAGGQPQHF - TRBV6-1
CASSLASGVANEQFF - TRBV5-4
CASRPGAQATYEQYF - TRBV12-2
CASSRSEGLTGGNTIYF - TRBV7-9
CASRSPGQITDTQYF - TRBV19
CASSLGLEATNEKLFF - TRBV5-4
CASSQDQRGSYNEQFF - TRBV4-1
CASSLWTGGHNSPLHF once TRBV19
CASSPERDRGGTQYF - TRBV7-2
CASSSTGDGNTIYF - TRBV27
CAYSGGVVNEQFF - TRBV30
CASSGGTSGGTPSTDTQYF - TRBV19
CASKRLLAYNEQFF once TRBV5-1